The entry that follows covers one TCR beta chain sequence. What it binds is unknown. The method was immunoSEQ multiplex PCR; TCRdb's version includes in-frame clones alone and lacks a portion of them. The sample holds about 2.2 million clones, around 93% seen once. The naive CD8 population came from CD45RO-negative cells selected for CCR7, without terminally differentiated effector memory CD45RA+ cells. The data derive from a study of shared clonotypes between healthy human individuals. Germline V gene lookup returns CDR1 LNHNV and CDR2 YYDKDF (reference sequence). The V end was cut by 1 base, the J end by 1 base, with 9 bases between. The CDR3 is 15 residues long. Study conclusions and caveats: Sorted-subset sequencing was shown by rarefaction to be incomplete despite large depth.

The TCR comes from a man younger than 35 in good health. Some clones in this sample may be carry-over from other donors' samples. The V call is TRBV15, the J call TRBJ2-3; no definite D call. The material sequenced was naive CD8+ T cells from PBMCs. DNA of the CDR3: TGTGCCACCAGCAGAGGCCGAGAGGGCACAGATACGCAGTATTTT. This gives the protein CATSRGREGTDTQYF. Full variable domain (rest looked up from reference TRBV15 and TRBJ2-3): DAMVIQNPRYQVTQFGKPVTLSCSQTLNHNVMYWYQQKSSQAPKLLFHYYDKDFNNEADTPDNFQSRRPNTSFCFLDIRSPGLGDTAMYLCATSRGREGTDTQYFGPGTRLTVL.